The 25 T cell receptor beta chains in this list originate from one sample, sequenced in a study of chemoradiotherapy in HPV16-positive cancers. This table comes from immunoSEQ multiplex PCR, and its TCRdb copy is limited to in-frame clones, with some not included. Counted here are just under 40,000 clones, 65% to 80% occurring once; the ten biggest clones make up about 4.8%. Specimen: blood, collected from a patient who underwent chemoradiotherapy. The receptor set was obtained from a human donor with HPV-associated anogenital cancer.

V usage is TRBV19 and J usage is TRBJ1-5; 10 nucleotides align to TRBD1. The V gene end was trimmed by 3 bases and the J gene end by 6 bases; junction bases not matched to a gene: 5. The CDR3 spans 15 residues. Germline V gives CDR1 LNHDA, CDR2 SQIVND (reference sequence). This CDR3 reads CASSIQTGGGQPQHF. In nucleotides, the CDR3 is TGTGCCAGTAGTATCCAGACAGGGGGCGGTCAGCCCCAGCATTTT. The variable domain in full, with the rest retrieved from reference TRBV19 and TRBJ1-5, is DGGITQSPKYLFRKEGQNVTLSCEQNLNHDAMYWYRQDPGQGLRLIYYSQIVNDFQKGDIAEGYSVSREKKESFPLTVTSAQKNPTAFYLCASSIQTGGGQPQHFGDGTRLSIL.

The rearrangement uses TRBV5-6 and TRBJ2-1, with D hard to call. CDR3 length: 15 amino acids. Germline CDR1 is SGHDT and CDR2 is YYEEEE. V was clipped by 3 bases and J by 5 bases, with 15 bases between them. CDR3 nucleotide sequence: TGTGCCAGCAGCTCGAGAGGTAACATGCACAATGAGCAGTTCTTC. Translation: CASSSRGNMHNEQFF.

This clone has a handful of counts. The rearrangement joins TRBV2 to TRBJ1-1, with D perhaps matching TRBD1 (5 bases). CDR3 length: 14 residues. The V gene lost 6 bases and the J gene lost 2 bases, with 13 bases spanning the gap. Germline V lookup: CDR1 SNHLY, CDR2 FYNNEI. The CDR3 DNA follows: TGTGCCAGCAGGGAGGACATTTCCAACACTGAAGCTTTCTTT. Its translation is CASREDISNTEAFF.

The table lists this clone with a few counts. V usage is TRBV6-6 and J usage is TRBJ2-2; unclear D gene. The V and J ends lost 6 bases and 6 bases respectively, with 8 bases between them. This CDR3 comprises 12 residues. From germline, CDR1 is MNHNY and CDR2 SVGAGI (reference sequence). CDR3: CASSSDSGELFF. The CDR3 DNA reads as TGTGCCAGCAGCTCAGACTCCGGGGAGCTGTTTTTT.

This clone has more than one count but fewer than ten. V gene TRBV7-3 combines with J gene TRBJ2-7; D possibly matches TRBD1 or TRBD2 (5 bases each). The CDR3 is 14 residues long. The germline V gene encodes CDR1 SGHTA and CDR2 FQGTGA. Trimming cost V 5 bases and J 6 bases, with 17 bases left between them. CDR3 in amino acids: CASSGRGTTSEQYF. CDR3 coding DNA: TGTGCCAGCAGCGGACGAGGGACGACCTCCGAGCAGTACTTC.

The V gene is TRBV4-3, the J gene TRBJ2-1; 7 nucleotides line up with TRBD2. After removal of 4 bases from V and 2 bases from J, the junction contained 8 bases not matched to a gene. The germline V gene encodes CDR1 LGHNA and CDR2 YSLEER. The CDR3 has 16 residues. CDR3 bases: TGCGCCAGCAGCCCTGGCGGGCGGGGGACCTACAATGAGCAGTTCTTC. This codes for CASSPGGRGTYNEQFF.

The V call is TRBV7-9, the J call TRBJ2-1, with D tentatively TRBD1 (7 bases). The CDR3 sequence is 15 residues long. V was pared by 4 bases and J by 1 base, with 11 bases between. The germline V gene encodes CDR1 SEHNR and CDR2 FQNEAQ (reference sequence). As DNA, the CDR3 is TGTGCCAGCAGCTACCAGGGGGGTTCCTACAATGAGCAGTTCTTC. Its translation is CASSYQGGSYNEQFF.

CDR3 nucleotide sequence: TGTGCCAGCAGCTCCGGGACAGGGGTTCCCTACGAGCAGTACTTC. The encoded protein is CASSSGTGVPYEQYF. The chain links TRBV9 to TRBJ2-7; 10 nucleotides agree with TRBD1. Germline CDR1 reads SGDLS; CDR2 reads YYNGEE. This CDR3 region has 15 residues. V shed 4 bases and J 2 bases; nucleotides not matched to a gene: 6.

This chain uses TRBV6-5 with TRBJ1-5, with D perhaps matching TRBD1 (6 bases). CDR3 length equals 13 residues. Trimming shortened V by 8 bases and J by 6 bases, and 14 bases separated the two germline ends. CDR1 is MNHEY, CDR2 SVGAGI, per germline. This CDR3 reads CASQQGVGQPQHF. CDR3 DNA sequence: TGTGCCAGCCAACAGGGAGTCGGTCAGCCCCAGCATTTT.

The gene calls are TRBV5-1 and TRBJ1-4; TRBD1 matches 10 bases. This CDR3 has 17 residues. With V trimmed by 4 bases and J by 0 bases, 6 bases remained unmatched. CDR1 and CDR2 (germline): SGHRS, YFSETQ. The CDR3, as DNA: TGCGCCAGCAGCGAAGACAGGGGGCCATCAACTAATGAAAAACTGTTTTTT. It translates to CASSEDRGPSTNEKLFF. Full variable domain (remainder filled in from reference TRBV5-1 and TRBJ1-4): KAGVTQTPRYLIKTRGQQVTLSCSPISGHRSVSWYQQTPGQGLQFLFEYFSETQRNKGNFPGRFSGRQFSNSRSEMNVSTLELGDSALYLCASSEDRGPSTNEKLFFGSGTQLSVL.

The chain joins TRBV4-1 to TRBJ1-4; weak D call: TRBD1 (6 bases). The CDR3 is made up of 12 amino acids. The V gene lost 4 bases and the J gene lost 8 bases, with 8 bases spanning the gap. Per germline, CDR1 MGHRA and CDR2 YSYEKL. The CDR3 spells CASSLDREKLFF. Written as DNA, the CDR3 is TGCGCCAGCAGCCTCGACAGGGAAAAACTGTTTTTT.

The chain combines TRBV6-1 with TRBJ2-1; D not certain. The CDR3 covers 14 residues. The germline V and J ends were trimmed by 6 bases and 1 base, with 10 bases remaining between them. CDR1 MNHNS and CDR2 SASEGT come from the germline V gene. The CDR3 loop is CASSSQNSYNEQFF. CDR3 sequence (DNA): TGTGCCAGCAGCTCACAGAATTCCTACAATGAGCAGTTCTTC.

This clone was observed a single time. This chain joins TRBV10-2 and TRBJ1-1; tentatively, D is TRBD1 (5 bases). The CDR3 spans 12 residues. V lost 3 bases, J lost 10 bases, and 12 bases lay in between. The germline V gene encodes CDR1 WSHSY and CDR2 SAAADI. CDR3 residues: CASSDKGLGAFF. The CDR3 DNA sequence: TGCGCCAGCAGTGATAAGGGGCTGGGAGCTTTCTTT.

The V call is TRBV7-2, the J call TRBJ1-1; unclear D gene. Trimming removed 4 bases from V and 8 bases from J, with 14 bases in between. The CDR3 length is 13 residues. Germline V CDR1 and CDR2: SGHTA, FQGNSA. CDR3 amino acids: CASSSSGRKEAFF. CDR3 DNA sequence: TGTGCCAGCAGCTCCTCCGGACGGAAAGAAGCTTTCTTT.

The chain combines TRBV7-8 with TRBJ2-5; TRBD1 might be the D (7 bases). This CDR3 has 15 amino acids. V lost 0 bases to trimming and J lost 5 bases, with 13 bases between them. Germline V gene data show CDR1 as SGHVS and CDR2 as FQNEAQ. CDR3 region: CASSLAGGRGETQYF. For the CDR3, the DNA is TGTGCCAGCAGCTTAGCCGGGGGCAGGGGGGAGACCCAGTACTTC.

The genes are TRBV5-1 and TRBJ1-1; TRBD1 agrees at 9 bases. Per germline, CDR1 SGHRS and CDR2 YFSETQ. The length of the CDR3 is 15 residues. Trimming removed 4 bases from V and 4 bases from J; junction bases left unmatched: 8. This CDR3 is CASSQQGAPTTEAFF. In DNA, the CDR3 is TGCGCCAGCAGCCAACAGGGGGCGCCCACCACTGAAGCTTTCTTT.

This sequence joins TRBV11-2 and TRBJ1-1; D may be TRBD1 (6 bases). V lost 2 bases and J lost 1, with 14 bases in between. The CDR3 runs 16 residues. Looked up from germline, CDR1 is SGHAT and CDR2 is FQNNGV. The CDR3 DNA reads TGTGCCAGCAGCTTATGGGGGGGCCAACGGAACACTGAAGCTTTCTTT. This codes for CASSLWGGQRNTEAFF.

This clone was seen only a few times. The chain recombines TRBV7-2 with TRBJ1-5; D gene ambiguous. Germline CDR1 reads SGHTA; CDR2 reads FQGNSA. The CDR3 has 12 amino acids. Trimming left V 4 bases short and J 6 bases short, with 7 bases between. CDR3: CASSSLTQPQHF. The CDR3 DNA follows: TGTGCCAGCAGCTCGCTCACTCAGCCCCAGCATTTT. The whole variable domain, filled in from reference TRBV7-2 and TRBJ1-5, reads GAGVSQSPSNKVTEKGKDVELRCDPISGHTALYWYRQSLGQGLEFLIYFQGNSAPDKSGLPSDRFSAERTGGSVSTLTIQRTQQEDSAVYLCASSSLTQPQHFGDGTRLSIL.

This rearrangement joins TRBV5-1 to TRBJ2-5; D perhaps matches TRBD2 (6 bases). The CDR3 is 14 residues long. CDR1 is SGHRS and CDR2 is YFSETQ in the germline V gene. Trimming took 4 bases from V and 2 from J, leaving 12 bases between them. The CDR3, as DNA: TGCGCCAGCAGCCCCGGGAGTAAACAAGAGACCCAGTACTTC. Translated: CASSPGSKQETQYF.

This clone was observed a handful of times. The V and J genes are TRBV2 and TRBJ1-1; TRBD1 matches 9 bases. J lost 11 bases, V lost 5 bases, and 12 bases had no gene match. The length of the CDR3 is 14 residues. CDR1 and CDR2 (germline): SNHLY, FYNNEI. CDR3: CASSSRTGVIMAFF. CDR3 sequence (DNA): TGTGCCAGCAGTTCTCGGACAGGGGTTATTATGGCTTTCTTT.

This clone was recorded a few times. The chain carries TRBV30 and TRBJ2-7, with a tentative D call TRBD1 (6 bases). The germline gives CDR1 GTSNPN, CDR2 SVGIG (reference sequence). V was pared by 5 bases and J by 3 bases, with 14 bases between. This CDR3 comprises 13 residues. CDR3 in DNA: TGTGCCTGGTCCCGGGACACAAACTACGAGCAGTACTTC. Translation: CAWSRDTNYEQYF.

This clone showed up just a few times. V is TRBV25-1 and J is TRBJ1-6, with D perhaps matching TRBD1 (5 bases). Trimming stripped 6 bases from V and 8 bases from J, with 11 bases between. From germline, CDR1 is MGHDK and CDR2 SYGVNS. The CDR3 is 13 residues long. The CDR3 sequence: CASSGTLDSPLHF. CDR3 DNA sequence: TGTGCCAGCAGCGGGACTTTGGATTCACCCCTCCACTTT.

The sample holds one count of this clone. The chain links TRBV4-3 to TRBJ1-1, with D maybe TRBD1 (6 bases). CDR1 and CDR2 (germline): LGHNA, YSLEER. The CDR3 contains 16 residues. V was clipped by 0 bases and J by 4 bases, with 15 bases between them. This chain's CDR3 is CASSQDRRNRATEAFF. The CDR3 DNA follows: TGCGCCAGCAGCCAAGATCGTAGGAACAGGGCCACTGAAGCTTTCTTT.

This clone turned up a few times. V usage is TRBV18 and J usage is TRBJ1-5, with 9 bases fitting TRBD1. The CDR3 length is 13 residues. Germline CDR1 reads KGHSH; CDR2 reads LQKENI. Trimming took 8 bases from V and 7 from J; bases not matched to a gene: 6. The CDR3: CASRQGVEQPQHF. CDR3 sequence (DNA): TGTGCCAGCCGACAGGGGGTAGAGCAGCCCCAGCATTTT.

The gene calls are TRBV5-1 and TRBJ1-1; D gene ambiguous. The CDR3 contains 13 residues. Germline V gene lookup returns CDR1 SGHRS and CDR2 YFSETQ. Deletions cut 4 bases from V and 1 base from J, with 8 bases between. DNA of the CDR3: TGCGCCAGCAGCCCCCAAGCGAACACTGAAGCTTTCTTT. It codes for CASSPQANTEAFF.